What follows describes a single T cell receptor (beta chain). This clone was seen a single time. The clone's antigen remains unknown. No much larger clonotype is one base removed from it; base qualities were not supplied. This sample stems from a study of beta chain features in type 1 diabetes (dated by TCRdb to the late 2010s). The study in broad terms: Mean age, gender distribution, total cell number and subset yield did not differ between patients and healthy donors. The study compared TCRB repertoires of sorted circulating CD4+ T cell subsets between recently diagnosed type 1 diabetes patients and matched healthy donors. Regulatory and stem cell-like memory subsets were obtained from only 8 patients and roughly eight healthy donors, while naive and central memory subsets were obtained from all 28 donors. A total of 100 million to 110 million sorted cells were examined across all samples, and a strong correlation was observed between cell number per subset and RNA yield.

V is clipped by 3 bases and J by 6 bases, and the sequence between their germline boundaries is 13 bases long. The germline V gene yields SGDLS for CDR1 and YYNGEE for CDR2. Including the terminal cysteine and phenylalanine, the CDR3 comprises 13 residues. The entry retains the CDR3 DNA only, 39 bases that are in frame from base 1. The entire isolated RNA was reverse transcribed using the High Capacity cDNA Reverse Transcription Kit, and thus expressed TCRB transcripts were sequenced. For stem cell-like memory T cell samples, survey-depth immunoSEQ sequencing was used, averaging about 1.01 million total reads per sample. Sorted cells were lysed in RLT buffer, and RNA was extracted using DNase-treated RNeasy Micro or Mini kits according to cell number. To prevent cross-contamination, every cell subset was processed on its own, while patient and healthy donor samples were processed together. The immunoSEQ multiplex PCR was used to amplify TCRB sequences from cDNA, yielding 87-bp fragments that span the CDR3 region. Sequencing of the amplicons was done on the Illumina HiSeq platform. The source study handled its data this way. Synthetic template baselines were used to correct PCR bias computationally, reads within Hamming distance 2 were collapsed, and singletons that could not be merged were discarded. Reads were aligned to IMGT to assign V, D and J genes, CDR3 length, and insertions or deletions at six rearrangement sites. Clonotype counts were normalized to sorted cell number within each subset before computing true diversity and Gini coefficients with the tcR R package. The overlap coefficient, calculated on TCRB nucleotide sequences, was used to measure repertoire sharing. TCRdb's version of the immuneACCESS table is confined to in-frame rearrangements and falls short of the full clone set. An unresolved V gene accounts for under half of the shortfall where checked; the remainder is of unknown origin. V, J and clone size are taken as reported in that table, and D and trimming were inferred from the DNA itself. This sample has about 16,000 clones in its table, and 45% to 55% of those were observed once. Jointly, the top ten make up less than 0.55% of the sample.

What the work shows at the level of the full study, not this receptor alone: In all four CD4+ subsets, TCRB CDR3 length was moderately but significantly shorter in type 1 diabetes patients. At VDJ recombination sites, patients with type 1 diabetes made fewer insertions and deleted more nucleotides, a pattern implying thymic rearrangement abnormalities. Because cDNA rather than genomic DNA was sequenced, highly expressing activated cells could have been over-represented, although no difference in activation and CD3 levels was found between groups. The naive, central memory and regulatory TCRB repertoires appeared to resemble one another more closely among patients than among healthy donors. Shorter templates might be favored by PCR, yet because patient and control samples were amplified and corrected together, any such skew would affect both groups equally. Because the HLA sub-analyses included only small numbers of individuals, any influence of HLA type on TCRB rearrangement was left unresolved.

A single peripheral blood draw of approximately 0.11 L on average was collected from each donor into heparinised tubes. Naive, central memory, regulatory and stem cell-like memory CD4+ T cells were sorted on a BD FACSAria II using a panel including CD45RO, CCR7, CD25, CD127, CD95 and CD27. All sorted populations exceeded 95% purity. PBMCs were isolated right away by Lymphoprep density gradient centrifugation and were stained directly, without culture. Samples were stained and sorted in pairs, with one healthy donor and one patient per experiment, so that batch effects were minimized. The rearranged chain carries TRBV9 and TRBJ2-7; the D gene is perhaps TRBD2, from 7 matching bases. This receptor was obtained from a young woman in good health. Material: stem cell memory CD4+ T cells from blood. The cell subset or site label, read with the paper, signifies: stem cell-like memory CD4+ T cells. The CDR3 protein: CASSEGGGSEQYF. The DNA is as follows: TGTGCCAGCAGCGAGGGGGGGGGAAGCGAGCAGTACTTC.